The 22 T cell receptor beta chains in this list originate from one sample, sequenced in a study of blood T cell repertoires in COVID-19. Profiling relied on immunoSEQ multiplex PCR, and the TCRdb table lists in-frame clones only, not all of them. The sample contains 45,000 to 65,000 clones, around four fifths of which appear only once. Sequencing was carried out using peripheral blood. Receptor source: an elderly woman with acute or convalescent COVID-19.

This chain links TRBV9 with TRBJ2-5, with 12 nucleotides matching TRBD2. From germline, CDR1 is SGDLS and CDR2 YYNGEE. This CDR3 comprises 20 residues. Trimming took 0 bases from V and 1 from J; bases not matched to a gene: 13. CDR3 sequence: CASSVGIPASGGGTQETQYF. CDR3 nucleotides: TGTGCCAGCAGCGTAGGCATTCCGGCTAGCGGGGGGGGAACCCAAGAGACCCAGTACTTC.

The chain has TRBV2 and TRBJ2-1; a weak D match, TRBD2 (5 bases). With 7 bases removed from V and 4 bases from J, the gap between germline ends came to 8 bases. The CDR3 totals 12 residues. CDR1 is SNHLY and CDR2 is FYNNEI in the germline V gene. In nucleotides, the CDR3 is TGTGCCAGCAAGGACTCTTACAATGAGCAGTTCTTC. Translated: CASKDSYNEQFF.

There are a few counts of this clone. The chain carries TRBV5-1 and TRBJ1-3; D is unclear. V gave up 3 bases and J gave up 8 bases, with 18 bases separating them. The germline CDR1 and CDR2 sequences are SGHRS and YFSETQ. The CDR3 covers 15 residues. The CDR3 DNA reads TGCGCCAGCAGCTCCTCGGGCCCCCCGGGAGACACCATATATTTT. Its translation: CASSSSGPPGDTIYF.

This clone was counted only a few times. The rearrangement links TRBV5-1 to TRBJ1-1; tentatively, D is TRBD1 (6 bases). V lost 4 bases and J lost 0, with 13 bases in between. Germline V CDR1 and CDR2: SGHRS, YFSETQ. There are 15 residues in the CDR3. For the CDR3, the DNA is TGCGCCAGCAGCCGACAGGAGTCAATGAACACTGAAGCTTTCTTT. Translating it yields CASSRQESMNTEAFF.

The J gene is TRBJ1-1, the V gene TRBV4-2, with 7 nucleotides matching TRBD1. Germline V gives CDR1 LGHNA, CDR2 YNFKEQ. J gave up 1 base and V 1 base, and 6 bases lay outside the gene matches. CDR3 length: 16 residues. CDR3 sequence reads: CASSQAMRDRNTEAFF. As DNA, the CDR3 is TGTGCCAGCAGCCAAGCAATGCGGGACAGGAACACTGAAGCTTTCTTT.

The V and J genes are TRBV27 and TRBJ2-7; 7 positions agree with TRBD1. Trimming took 7 bases from V and 6 from J; bases not matched to a gene: 9. From germline, CDR1 is MNHEY and CDR2 SMNVEV (reference sequence). The CDR3 extends over 13 amino acids. In nucleotides, the CDR3 is TGTGCCAGCAAATTCGGACAGGCTCCCGAGCAGTACTTC. It is translated as CASKFGQAPEQYF.

The chain uses TRBV3-1 (or the pseudogene TRBV3-2) and TRBJ2-1; D is unclear. The CDR3 consists of 15 residues. Deletions cut 3 bases from V and 0 bases from J, with 9 bases between. Germline assignment: CDR1 LGHDT and CDR2 YNNKEL (reference sequence). The CDR3 loop reads CASSQTPGSYNEQFF. Written as DNA, the CDR3 is TGTGCCAGCAGCCAGACTCCCGGCTCCTACAATGAGCAGTTCTTC.

The chain combines TRBV28 with TRBJ1-1; weak D call: TRBD1 (6 bases). The CDR3 extends over 15 amino acids. Trimming pared 0 bases from V and 1 base from J, leaving 9 bases between. From germline, CDR1 is MDHEN and CDR2 SYDVKM. The CDR3 DNA follows: TGTGCCAGCAGTTTATGGAGAGGGGGGAACACTGAAGCTTTCTTT. Its translation: CASSLWRGGNTEAFF.

The chain is built from TRBV4-1 and TRBJ1-1; TRBD1 might be the D (6 bases). CDR1 and CDR2 from the germline V gene are MGHRA and YSYEKL. The CDR3 is 16 amino acids. The germline V and J ends were trimmed by 3 bases and 0 bases, with 14 bases remaining between them. The CDR3 is CASSQGALHLNTEAFF. The CDR3, as DNA: TGCGCCAGCAGCCAGGGGGCCCTACACCTGAACACTGAAGCTTTCTTT.

The chain recombines TRBV14 with TRBJ1-1; tentatively, D is TRBD1 (5 bases). Trimming removed 4 bases from V and 5 bases from J, with 8 bases in between. This CDR3 comprises 12 residues. CDR1 SGHDN and CDR2 FVKESK come from the germline V gene. CDR3 nucleotide sequence: TGTGCCAGCAGCCCAAAGGGGACTGAAGCTTTCTTT. Translated, it gives CASSPKGTEAFF.

The gene calls are TRBV27 and TRBJ2-2; TRBD2 aligns across 7 bases. CDR3 length: 15 amino acids. The germline CDR1 and CDR2 sequences are MNHEY and SMNVEV (reference sequence). The J segment lost 7 bases and the V segment lost 2 bases, leaving 7 bases of the junction unmatched. The chain's CDR3 is CASSLRSAGVGELFF. The CDR3 nucleotides are TGTGCCAGCAGTTTACGTTCTGCGGGGGTCGGGGAGCTGTTTTTT.

This clone was observed a few times. V and J are TRBV2 and TRBJ1-1, with 7 bases matching TRBD1. The CDR3 has 14 residues. Per germline, CDR1 SNHLY and CDR2 FYNNEI. Unmatched junction bases numbered 4, after V lost 6 bases and J lost 0 bases. Here the CDR3 reads CASRGDSLNTEAFF. The CDR3 DNA sequence: TGTGCCAGCAGGGGGGACAGCCTGAACACTGAAGCTTTCTTT.

J is TRBJ1-4 and V is TRBV5-6; 8 positions agree with TRBD1. Unmatched junction bases numbered 4, after V lost 1 base and J lost 8 bases. Germline assignment: CDR1 SGHDT and CDR2 YYEEEE. CDR3 length: 14 residues. CDR3 sequence: CASSLRQGQEKLFF. The CDR3 bases are TGTGCCAGCAGCTTGCGACAGGGGCAGGAAAAACTGTTTTTT.

The genes are TRBV3-1 (or the pseudogene TRBV3-2) and TRBJ2-2; 7 nucleotides match TRBD1. Germline loops: CDR1 LGHDT, CDR2 YNNKEL (reference sequence). The CDR3 runs to 15 residues. J gave up 1 base and V 4 bases, and 3 bases lay outside the gene matches. CDR3 loop: CASSPRQGNTGELFF. CDR3 coding DNA: TGTGCCAGCAGCCCCCGACAGGGGAACACCGGGGAGCTGTTTTTT.

The table lists this clone with a few counts. The chain uses TRBV3-1 (or the pseudogene TRBV3-2) and TRBJ2-1, with D possibly TRBD2 on 7 matching bases. CDR1 and CDR2 from the germline V gene are LGHDT and YNNKEL (reference sequence). The CDR3 has 15 residues. V was clipped by 2 bases and J by 0 bases, with 8 bases between them. In DNA, the CDR3 is TGTGCCAGCAGCCAAAGGGGGGGCTCCTACAATGAGCAGTTCTTC. It yields the protein CASSQRGGSYNEQFF.

The chain is built from TRBV5-1 and TRBJ2-7; possible D gene TRBD2, 6 bases. V shed 4 bases and J shed 6 bases, with 17 bases lying between them. Germline CDR1 reads SGHRS; CDR2 reads YFSETQ. CDR3 length: 14 amino acids. DNA of the CDR3: TGCGCCAGCAGCGGCCGGGACTTTCAAGGCGAGCAGTACTTC. Protein: CASSGRDFQGEQYF.

V usage is TRBV24-1 and J usage is TRBJ2-7; tentatively, D is TRBD1 (5 bases). Per the germline V gene, CDR1 is KGHDR and CDR2 is SFDVKD. V lost 5 bases and J 3 bases, leaving 19 bases between the germline ends. The CDR3 runs to 16 residues. Here the CDR3 reads CATSAAGWDGHYEQYF. The CDR3 nucleotides read TGTGCCACCAGTGCCGCCGGTTGGGATGGACACTACGAGCAGTACTTC.

The chain uses TRBV6-5 and TRBJ2-3; 7 positions match TRBD2. This CDR3 contains 15 residues. Losses at the gene ends were 5 bases for V and 3 bases for J; bases not matched to a gene: 8. Germline V gene lookup returns CDR1 MNHEY and CDR2 SVGAGI. In DNA, the CDR3 is TGTGCCAGCAGTCAGTGGGGGGGAAGGACAGATACGCAGTATTTT. Translating gives CASSQWGGRTDTQYF.

The chain uses TRBV19 and TRBJ1-6; 7 positions match TRBD1. The CDR3 loop spans 18 amino acids. V dropped 5 bases and J dropped 7; count of bases not matched to a gene: 17. Germline assignment: CDR1 LNHDA and CDR2 SQIVND (reference sequence). CDR3 DNA sequence: TGTGCCAGTAGTGGAAGACAGGGAAGAGGGCCGGGAAATTCACCCCTCCACTTT. Amino acids: CASSGRQGRGPGNSPLHF. Complete variable domain (other parts from reference TRBV19 and TRBJ1-6): DGGITQSPKYLFRKEGQNVTLSCEQNLNHDAMYWYRQDPGQGLRLIYYSQIVNDFQKGDIAEGYSVSREKKESFPLTVTSAQKNPTAFYLCASSGRQGRGPGNSPLHFGNGTRLTVT.

This clone has only one observation. This sequence joins TRBV5-1 and TRBJ1-2; tentatively, D is TRBD1 (6 bases). The CDR3 covers 15 residues. V dropped 4 bases and J dropped 7 bases, with 20 bases sitting between them. Germline CDR1 and CDR2: SGHRS and YFSETQ. Here the CDR3 DNA reads TGCGCCAGCAGCATGGAGGGACAAGAGGCTACTGGCTACACCTTC. This sequence encodes CASSMEGQEATGYTF. Using reference TRBV5-1 and TRBJ1-2 for the parts outside the CDR3, the full variable domain is KAGVTQTPRYLIKTRGQQVTLSCSPISGHRSVSWYQQTPGQGLQFLFEYFSETQRNKGNFPGRFSGRQFSNSRSEMNVSTLELGDSALYLCASSMEGQEATGYTFGSGTRLTVV.

The rearrangement joins TRBV9 to TRBJ2-3, with D uncertain. Germline CDR1 SGDLS, CDR2 YYNGEE. There are 15 residues in the CDR3. V was shortened by 0 bases and J by 0 bases, with 8 bases between the two germline ends. CDR3 DNA: TGTGCCAGCAGCGTAGGGGCAGGCAGCACAGATACGCAGTATTTT. Translation gives CASSVGAGSTDTQYF.

The rearrangement joins TRBV5-4 to TRBJ2-1; TRBD2 matches 11 bases. V gave up 0 bases and J gave up 10 bases; unmatched junction bases: 9. There are 16 residues in the CDR3. Germline V gene data show CDR1 as SGHNT and CDR2 as YYREEE (reference sequence). The CDR3 sequence is CASSLAGSGGVREQFF. The CDR3 DNA is TGTGCCAGCAGCTTGGCCGGTAGCGGGGGGGTTCGCGAGCAGTTCTTC. Filled out from reference TRBV5-4 and TRBJ2-1, the complete variable domain reads ETGVTQSPTHLIKTRGQQVTLRCSSQSGHNTVSWYQQALGQGPQFIFQYYREEENGRGNFPPRFSGLQFPNYSSELNVNALELDDSALYLCASSLAGSGGVREQFFGPGTRLTVL.